This TCR beta chain emerged from a study of immune heterogeneity within non-small cell lung tumors. Amplifying TCR beta CDR3 involved multiplex PCR carried out with 32 V and 13 J primers. One entry per CDR3 protein, called by TCRdb with MiXCR from the multiplex PCR reads. The sample carries approximately 19,000 distinct CDR3 sequences, less than 35% recorded once. The CDR3 is 13 amino acids. With 7 bases clipped from V and 10 bases from J, the junction kept 7 bases outside the gene matches. Germline lookup yields CDR1 ENHRY and CDR2 SYGVKD. Study observations and caveats: High-frequency T-cell receptor beta clonotypes were largely distinct between individual patients. Recurrence of the same dominant CDR3 beta clonotypes was seen across tumor sites within a patient, and site-unique high-frequency clones were present alongside them.

Template input, which was bulk tumor genomic DNA, totaled 450 to 600 ng per sample. Biopsy collection occurred during surgery, with several far-apart biopsies per primary tumor. Enrolled patients presented with newly diagnosed, previously untreated non-small cell lung cancer and underwent curative surgery. About this clonotype itself: Its antigen is currently unknown. This may stem from a read error, because a much larger clone lies one nucleotide away.

The sequence was collected from a middle-aged man with non-small cell lung cancer. The gene calls are TRBV10-3 and TRBJ1-6; 7 nucleotides match TRBD1. The sequenced sample was lung tumor tissue. The CDR3 region has the DNA TGTGCCATCACCGGGACAGTGGACTCACCCCTCCACTTT. Its translation: CAITGTVDSPLHF.